The rows below give T cell receptor beta chains drawn from one sample of a study of blood T cell repertoires in COVID-19. Some clones are missing from TCRdb's copy, which holds only in-frame ones; the method was immunoSEQ multiplex PCR. The sample has more than 25,000 clones, around 80% seen once. Sequencing was carried out using peripheral blood. The receptors derive from a woman aged 80 or over with acute or convalescent COVID-19. The CDR3 runs from the conserved cysteine through the conserved F or W. The D gene is left open where the match is weak. Clone sizes are given selectively: once, few, many, or a class where the clone is expanded.

V: TRBV29-1
size: NA
J: TRBJ1-2
D: NA
CDR3: CSVEQLNYGYTF
DNA: TGCAGCGTTGAGCAACTTAACTATGGCTACACCTTC

V: TRBV5-1
size: NA
J: TRBJ1-4
D: TRBD1
CDR3: CASSLGQGREKLFF
DNA: TGCGCCAGCAGCCTCGGACAGGGGAGGGAAAAACTGTTTTTT

V: TRBV19
size: NA
J: TRBJ1-5
D: NA
CDR3: CASSGIRDTINQPQHF
DNA: TGTGCCAGTAGCGGTATCCGGGACACTATTAATCAGCCCCAGCATTTT

V: TRBV6-5
size: NA
J: TRBJ1-5
D: NA
CDR3: CASSRDGGNQPQHF
DNA: TGTGCCAGCAGTCGCGATGGTGGCAATCAGCCCCAGCATTTT

V: TRBV5-1
size: NA
J: TRBJ2-7
D: NA
CDR3: CASSLEGGGWYF
DNA: TGCGCCAGCAGCTTGGAAGGGGGTGGGTGGTACTTC

V: TRBV7-9
size: NA
J: TRBJ2-3
D: TRBD2
CDR3: CASSLQRERTDTQYF
DNA: TGTGCCAGCAGCTTACAGCGGGAACGCACAGATACGCAGTATTTT

V: TRBV28
size: NA
J: TRBJ1-5
D: TRBD1
CDR3: CASSPRSTGGNQPQHF
DNA: TGTGCCAGCAGTCCCCGCTCCACAGGGGGCAATCAGCCCCAGCATTTT

V: TRBV24-1
size: NA
J: TRBJ1-2
D: NA
CDR3: CATSEGTSGGYTF
DNA: TGTGCCACCAGTGAAGGGACTAGCGGTGGCTACACCTTC

V: TRBV7-2
size: few
J: TRBJ2-5
D: TRBD2
CDR3: CASSLVSSRAGGKATQYF
DNA: TGTGCCAGCAGCTTAGTTTCGTCTCGAGCGGGGGGGAAAGCGACCCAGTACTTC

V: TRBV7-6
size: NA
J: TRBJ2-1
D: NA
CDR3: CASSLSRLAGDEQFF
DNA: TGTGCCAGCAGCTTATCAAGGCTAGCAGGAGATGAGCAGTTCTTC

V: TRBV28
size: NA
J: TRBJ1-4
D: TRBD1
CDR3: CASSSGQGREKLFF
DNA: TGTGCCAGCAGCTCGGGACAGGGTCGAGAAAAACTGTTTTTT

V: TRBV15
size: NA
J: TRBJ1-5
D: NA
CDR3: CATSRDRGNQPQHF
DNA: TGTGCCACCAGCAGAGATCGGGGAAATCAGCCCCAGCATTTT

V: TRBV6-6
size: NA
J: TRBJ1-1
D: NA
CDR3: CASSYSTGTNTEAFF
DNA: TGTGCCAGCAGTTACTCTACAGGTACGAACACTGAAGCTTTCTTT

V: TRBV6-6
size: NA
J: TRBJ1-5
D: NA
CDR3: CASRLRGNQPQHF
DNA: TGTGCCAGCAGGCTCCGGGGGAATCAGCCCCAGCATTTT

V: TRBV19
size: NA
J: TRBJ2-7
D: NA
CDR3: CASSFVGEAYEQYF
DNA: TGTGCCAGTAGTTTTGTCGGAGAGGCCTACGAGCAGTACTTC

V: TRBV5-1
size: NA
J: TRBJ2-6
D: TRBD1
CDR3: CASRQGNSGANVLTF
DNA: TGCGCCAGCAGACAGGGGAACTCTGGGGCCAACGTCCTGACTTTC

V: TRBV5-1
size: medium-sized
J: TRBJ1-1
D: NA
CDR3: CASSSRTTNTEAFF
DNA: TGCGCCAGCAGCTCAAGGACAACGAACACTGAAGCTTTCTTT

V: TRBV5-1
size: NA
J: TRBJ1-3
D: NA
CDR3: CASSSAGETGNTIYF
DNA: TGCGCCAGCAGCTCGGCAGGGGAAACTGGAAACACCATATATTTT

V: TRBV28
size: NA
J: TRBJ1-2
D: NA
CDR3: CASRLQVMSGYTF
DNA: TGTGCCAGCAGACTGCAAGTCATGAGTGGCTACACCTTC

V: TRBV7-2
size: few
J: TRBJ1-3
D: TRBD1
CDR3: CASSFTGTGGLGNTIYF
DNA: TGTGCCAGCAGCTTTACCGGGACAGGGGGCCTTGGAAACACCATATATTTT

V: TRBV5-4
size: NA
J: TRBJ2-5
D: TRBD2
CDR3: CASSGDASGGGQKTQYF
DNA: TGTGCCAGCAGCGGCGATGCTAGCGGGGGGGGTCAAAAGACCCAGTACTTC

V: TRBV24-1
size: NA
J: TRBJ1-5
D: NA
CDR3: CATSDSRRMAQPQHF
DNA: TGTGCCACCAGTGATTCCCGGCGGATGGCTCAGCCCCAGCATTTT

V: TRBV6-5
size: few
J: TRBJ2-1
D: NA
CDR3: CASSPDYSYNEQFF
DNA: TGTGCCAGCAGTCCCGACTACTCCTACAATGAGCAGTTCTTC

V: TRBV9
size: NA
J: TRBJ2-3
D: TRBD2
CDR3: CASSVVVAGTQYF
DNA: TGTGCCAGCAGCGTAGTGGTAGCGGGTACGCAGTATTTT

V: TRBV28
size: NA
J: TRBJ1-5
D: TRBD1
CDR3: CASSPWGQGDNQPQHF
DNA: TGTGCCAGCAGTCCCTGGGGACAGGGAGACAATCAGCCCCAGCATTTT

V: TRBV18
size: NA
J: TRBJ2-7
D: TRBD1
CDR3: CASSPGLGQGASYEQYF
DNA: TGTGCCAGCTCACCAGGCCTTGGACAGGGTGCCTCCTACGAGCAGTACTTC

V: TRBV3-1/TRBV3-2
size: NA
J: TRBJ1-2
D: NA
CDR3: CASSPAPQGVMVSGYTF
DNA: TGTGCCAGCAGCCCGGCTCCACAGGGCGTAATGGTCTCGGGCTACACCTTC

V: TRBV30
size: NA
J: TRBJ2-6
D: TRBD1
CDR3: CAWRLNRGQANVLTF
DNA: TGTGCCTGGAGGCTAAACAGGGGGCAGGCCAACGTCCTGACTTTC

V: TRBV9
size: NA
J: TRBJ2-1
D: TRBD2
CDR3: CASSSSGTTNNEQFF
DNA: TGTGCCAGCAGCTCTAGCGGGACTACTAACAATGAGCAGTTCTTC

V: TRBV10-1
size: NA
J: TRBJ1-6
D: NA
CDR3: CASTQVRWSPLHF
DNA: TGCGCCAGCACTCAAGTCCGGTGGTCACCCCTCCACTTT

V: TRBV30
size: NA
J: TRBJ2-7
D: NA
CDR3: CAWGQGGEQYF
DNA: TGTGCCTGGGGTCAGGGGGGCGAGCAGTACTTC

V: TRBV7-2
size: NA
J: TRBJ1-4
D: NA
CDR3: CASSLVVGAWEKLFF
DNA: TGTGCCAGCAGCTTAGTGGTGGGGGCCTGGGAAAAACTGTTTTTT

V: TRBV29-1
size: NA
J: TRBJ1-2
D: TRBD1
CDR3: CSVGTVQGGYGYTF
DNA: TGCAGCGTCGGCACGGTACAGGGGGGCTATGGCTACACCTTC

V: TRBV3-1/TRBV3-2
size: NA
J: TRBJ2-3
D: TRBD2
CDR3: CASSTTSGGTDTQYF
DNA: TGTGCCAGCAGTACGACTAGCGGGGGCACAGATACGCAGTATTTT

V: TRBV9
size: NA
J: TRBJ2-1
D: NA
CDR3: CASSVSPSTTYNEQFF
DNA: TGTGCCAGCAGCGTTTCCCCTAGCACTACATACAATGAGCAGTTCTTC

V: TRBV19
size: NA
J: TRBJ1-2
D: NA
CDR3: CASSIGWDNGYTF
DNA: TGTGCCAGTAGTATAGGATGGGACAATGGCTACACCTTC

V: TRBV5-1
size: NA
J: TRBJ1-1
D: TRBD1
CDR3: CASSPRPGQGVLNTEAFF
DNA: TGCGCCAGCAGCCCCCGCCCGGGACAGGGGGTCTTGAACACTGAAGCTTTCTTT

V: TRBV7-8
size: once
J: TRBJ2-5
D: NA
CDR3: CASSLGLTANQETQYF
DNA: TGTGCCAGCAGCTTAGGTTTAACAGCAAACCAAGAGACCCAGTACTTC

V: TRBV7-2
size: NA
J: TRBJ2-7
D: TRBD1
CDR3: CASSEGQGAYEQYF
DNA: TGTGCCAGCAGCGAGGGACAGGGGGCCTACGAGCAGTACTTC

V: TRBV19
size: once
J: TRBJ1-2
D: TRBD1
CDR3: CASSRQGQNYGYTF
DNA: TGTGCCAGTAGCCGACAGGGTCAGAACTATGGCTACACCTTC

V: TRBV7-3
size: NA
J: TRBJ2-1
D: TRBD1
CDR3: CASSWTGGSSYNEQFF
DNA: TGTGCCAGCAGCTGGACAGGGGGAAGCTCCTACAATGAGCAGTTCTTC

V: TRBV9
size: once
J: TRBJ2-5
D: NA
CDR3: CASSSQTRQETQYF
DNA: TGTGCCAGCAGCTCCCAGACTAGACAAGAGACCCAGTACTTC

V: TRBV2
size: NA
J: TRBJ1-2
D: TRBD1
CDR3: CASSVGTGSGYTF
DNA: TGTGCCAGCAGTGTAGGGACAGGGAGTGGCTACACCTTC